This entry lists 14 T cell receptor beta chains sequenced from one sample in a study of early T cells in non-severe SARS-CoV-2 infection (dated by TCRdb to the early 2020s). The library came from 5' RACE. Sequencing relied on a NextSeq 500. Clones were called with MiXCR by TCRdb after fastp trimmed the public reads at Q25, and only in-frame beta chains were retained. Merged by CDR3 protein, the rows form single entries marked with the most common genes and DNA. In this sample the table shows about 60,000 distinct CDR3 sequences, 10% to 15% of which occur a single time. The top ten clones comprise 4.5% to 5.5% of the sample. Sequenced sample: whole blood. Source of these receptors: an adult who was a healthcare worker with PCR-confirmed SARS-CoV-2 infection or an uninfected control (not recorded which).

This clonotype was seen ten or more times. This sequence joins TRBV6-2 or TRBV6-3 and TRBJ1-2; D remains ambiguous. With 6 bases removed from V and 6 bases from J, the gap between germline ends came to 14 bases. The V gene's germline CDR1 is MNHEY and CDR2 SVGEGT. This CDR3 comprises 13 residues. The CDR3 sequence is CASSPRGGDGYTF. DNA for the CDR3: TGTGCCAGCAGCCCCCGTGGAGGAGATGGCTACACCTTC.

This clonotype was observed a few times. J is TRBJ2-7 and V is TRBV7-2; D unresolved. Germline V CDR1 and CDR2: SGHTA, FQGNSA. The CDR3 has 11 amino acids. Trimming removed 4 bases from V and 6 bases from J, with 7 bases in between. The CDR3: CASSSLGEQYF. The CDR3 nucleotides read TGTGCCAGCAGCTCCCTGGGCGAGCAGTACTTC.

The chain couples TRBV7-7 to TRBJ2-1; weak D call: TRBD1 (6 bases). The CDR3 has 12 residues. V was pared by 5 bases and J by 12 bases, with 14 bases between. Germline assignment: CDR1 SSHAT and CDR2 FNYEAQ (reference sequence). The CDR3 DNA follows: TGTGCCAGCAGCACAACAGGGAGTAGGCAGTTCTTC. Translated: CASSTTGSRQFF.

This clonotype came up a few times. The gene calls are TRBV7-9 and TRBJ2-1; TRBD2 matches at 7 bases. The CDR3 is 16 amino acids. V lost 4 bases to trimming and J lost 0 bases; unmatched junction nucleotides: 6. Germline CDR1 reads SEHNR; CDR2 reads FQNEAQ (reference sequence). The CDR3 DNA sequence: TGTGCCAGCAGCTCAAGACTAGCAAGCTCCTACAATGAGCAGTTCTTC. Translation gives CASSSRLASSYNEQFF.

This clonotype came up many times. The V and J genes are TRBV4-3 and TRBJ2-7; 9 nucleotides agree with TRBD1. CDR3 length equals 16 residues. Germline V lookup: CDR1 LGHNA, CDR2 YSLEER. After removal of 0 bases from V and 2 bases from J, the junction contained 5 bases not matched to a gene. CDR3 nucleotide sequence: TGCGCCAGCAGCCAAGACGCTGGGACAGGGCCCTACGAGCAGTACTTC. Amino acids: CASSQDAGTGPYEQYF.

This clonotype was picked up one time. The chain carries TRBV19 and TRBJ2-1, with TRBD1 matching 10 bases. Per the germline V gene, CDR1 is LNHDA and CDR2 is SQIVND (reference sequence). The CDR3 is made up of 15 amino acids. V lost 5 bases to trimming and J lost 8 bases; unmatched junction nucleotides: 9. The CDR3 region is CASSDRGRTFDEQFF. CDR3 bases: TGTGCCAGTAGTGACAGGGGGCGGACTTTCGATGAGCAGTTCTTC.

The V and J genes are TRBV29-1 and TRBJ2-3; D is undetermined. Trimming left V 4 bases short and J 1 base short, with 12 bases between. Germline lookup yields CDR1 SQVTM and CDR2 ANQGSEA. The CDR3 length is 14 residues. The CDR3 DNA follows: TGCAGCGTTGTCCACCAAACGGGCACAGATACGCAGTATTTT. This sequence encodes CSVVHQTGTDTQYF.

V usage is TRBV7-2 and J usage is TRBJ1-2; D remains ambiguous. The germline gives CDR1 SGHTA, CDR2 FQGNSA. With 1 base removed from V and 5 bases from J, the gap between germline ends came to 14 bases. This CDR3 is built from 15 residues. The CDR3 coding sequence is TGTGCCAGCAGCTTAGGATTGGAGCCGGGATATGGCTACACCTTC. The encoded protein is CASSLGLEPGYGYTF. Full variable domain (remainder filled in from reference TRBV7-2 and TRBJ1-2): GAGVSQSPSNKVTEKGKDVELRCDPISGHTALYWYRQSLGQGLEFLIYFQGNSAPDKSGLPSDRFSAERTGGSVSTLTIQRTQQEDSAVYLCASSLGLEPGYGYTFGSGTRLTVV.

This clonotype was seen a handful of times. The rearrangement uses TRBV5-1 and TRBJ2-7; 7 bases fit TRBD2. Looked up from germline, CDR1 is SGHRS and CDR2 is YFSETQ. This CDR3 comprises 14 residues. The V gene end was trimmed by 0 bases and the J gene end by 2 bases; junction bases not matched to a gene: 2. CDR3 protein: CASSLASGTYEQYF. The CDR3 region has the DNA TGCGCCAGCAGCTTGGCAAGCGGGACCTACGAGCAGTACTTC. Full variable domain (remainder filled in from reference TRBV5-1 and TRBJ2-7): KAGVTQTPRYLIKTRGQQVTLSCSPISGHRSVSWYQQTPGQGLQFLFEYFSETQRNKGNFPGRFSGRQFSNSRSEMNVSTLELGDSALYLCASSLASGTYEQYFGPGTRLTVT.

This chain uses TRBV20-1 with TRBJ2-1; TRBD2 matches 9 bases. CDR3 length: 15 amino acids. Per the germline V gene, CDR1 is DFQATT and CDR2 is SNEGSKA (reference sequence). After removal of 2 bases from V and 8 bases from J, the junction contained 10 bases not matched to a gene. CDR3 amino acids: CSARPGLARRDEQFF. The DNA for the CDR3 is TGCAGTGCTAGACCGGGACTAGCCCGACGCGATGAGCAGTTCTTC.

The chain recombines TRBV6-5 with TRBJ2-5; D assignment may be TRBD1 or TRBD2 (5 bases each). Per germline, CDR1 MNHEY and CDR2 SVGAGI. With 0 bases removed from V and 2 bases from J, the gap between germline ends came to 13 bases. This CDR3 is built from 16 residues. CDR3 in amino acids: CASSYSGAGGQETQYF. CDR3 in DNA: TGTGCCAGCAGTTACTCCGGGGCGGGTGGGCAAGAGACCCAGTACTTC.

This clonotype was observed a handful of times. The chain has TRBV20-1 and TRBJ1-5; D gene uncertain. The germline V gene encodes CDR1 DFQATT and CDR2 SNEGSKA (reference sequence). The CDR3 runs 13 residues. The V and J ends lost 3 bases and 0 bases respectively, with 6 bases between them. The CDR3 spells CSASLPSNQPQHF. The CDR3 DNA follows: TGCAGTGCTAGTCTCCCTAGCAATCAGCCCCAGCATTTT.

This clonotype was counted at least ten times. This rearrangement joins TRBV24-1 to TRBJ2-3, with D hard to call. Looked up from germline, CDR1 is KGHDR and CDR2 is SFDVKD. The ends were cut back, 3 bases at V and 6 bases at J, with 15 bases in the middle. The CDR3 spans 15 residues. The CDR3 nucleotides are TGTGCCACCAGTGATCCTCGAACAGCAGCGGATACGCAGTATTTT. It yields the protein CATSDPRTAADTQYF.

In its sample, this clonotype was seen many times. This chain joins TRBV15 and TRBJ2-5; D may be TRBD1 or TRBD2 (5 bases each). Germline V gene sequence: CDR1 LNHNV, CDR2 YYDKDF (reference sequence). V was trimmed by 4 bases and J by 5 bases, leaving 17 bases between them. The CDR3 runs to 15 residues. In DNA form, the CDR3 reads TGTGCCACCAGCATCCCGGCGAGGGGCAGGGAGACCCAGTACTTC. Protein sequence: CATSIPARGRETQYF.